This TCR beta chain was recorded in a study of T cells in Graves' hyperthyroidism and ophthalmopathy. Study-wide results and limits: Also found in blood were most expanded thyroid clonotypes above 0.001. Onset of ophthalmopathy came a median 6.5 months after the model predicted it.

Germline values: CDR1 SNHLY, CDR2 FYNNEI. The CDR3 contains 13 residues. The V end lost 7 bases, the J end lost 0 bases, and 10 bases lay between the germline ends. This clonotype was detected many times. Its antigen is not known. From RNA transcripts, TCR beta CDR3 regions were amplified. Initially, a first-round RT-PCR of the TCR CDR3 employed the HTBI primer set. MiXCR, applied by TCRdb to the multiplex PCR reads, yields one record per CDR3 protein. The sample shows a few hundred thousand distinct CDR3 sequences, 15% to 17% of them seen only once. The J gene is TRBJ2-7, the V gene TRBV2, with a possible D match to TRBD1 (6 bases). This clonotype was sampled from a woman aged 25 to 39 with Graves' hyperthyroidism. The sequenced sample was blood. The CDR3 loop reads CASNQGFSYEQYF. The CDR3 bases are TGTGCCAGCAATCAGGGGTTCTCCTACGAGCAGTACTTC.